Listed below are T cell receptor beta chains from one sample, sequenced in a study of shared clonotypes between healthy human individuals. TCRdb keeps only in-frame clones here, not all; method: immunoSEQ multiplex PCR. The sample records about 680,000 clones, about 91% being singletons. The sample consisted of naive CD8+ T cells sorted from blood. The receptors were sampled from a man aged 25 to 45 in good health. CDR3s include the opening cysteine and the closing phenylalanine or tryptophan. Each record gives: J gene, D gene, V gene, clone size, CDR3 protein, CDR3 DNA. The D gene is left open where the match is weak. Part of the rows lack a size; the others show once, few, many or a class for expanded clones.

>TRBJ2-7|-|TRBV18|-
CASSPRGYLYEQYF
TGTGCCAGCTCACCACGAGGGTACCTCTACGAGCAGTACTTC
>TRBJ2-3|TRBD1|TRBV30|-
CAWSTQGGPTDTQYF
TGTGCCTGGAGTACACAGGGGGGCCCCACAGATACGCAGTATTTT
>TRBJ1-4|-|TRBV10-2|-
CASLDLATNEKLFF
TGCGCCAGCCTAGACCTTGCAACTAATGAAAAACTGTTTTTT
>TRBJ1-1|TRBD1|TRBV6-1|-
CASSAPRTGIDTEAFF
TGTGCCAGCAGTGCCCCTAGGACAGGGATTGACACTGAAGCTTTCTTT
>TRBJ1-1|-|TRBV6-5|-
CASSYQGGGTEAFF
TGTGCCAGCAGTTATCAGGGAGGTGGCACTGAAGCTTTCTTT
>TRBJ1-2|-|TRBV7-2|-
CASSSGRYNGGYTF
TGTGCCAGCAGCTCAGGGAGGTACAACGGGGGCTACACCTTC
>TRBJ2-1|TRBD1|TRBV2|once
CAIPGGNEQFF
TGTGCCATCCCAGGGGGCAATGAGCAGTTCTTC
>TRBJ1-1|-|TRBV2|-
CASGGTKAFF
TGTGCCAGCGGGGGGACAAAGGCTTTCTTT
>TRBJ1-2|-|TRBV11-2|-
CASSLDLFDYGYTF
TGTGCCAGCAGCTTAGATCTCTTCGACTATGGCTACACCTTC
>TRBJ2-7|TRBD1|TRBV27|-
CASSLTGLPYEQYF
TGTGCCAGCAGTTTGACAGGGCTCCCCTACGAGCAGTACTTC
>TRBJ2-5|-|TRBV6-5|-
CASSKLVDEETQYF
TGTGCCAGCAGTAAACTAGTTGATGAAGAGACCCAGTACTTC
>TRBJ2-2|-|TRBV9|once
CASSVYGHANTGELFF
TGTGCCAGCAGCGTATACGGACACGCGAACACCGGGGAGCTGTTTTTT
>TRBJ2-7|TRBD2|TRBV11-2|-
CASSLYSGTYEQYF
TGTGCCAGCAGCTTATATAGCGGGACCTACGAGCAGTACTTC
>TRBJ1-1|TRBD1|TRBV7-9|-
CASSFPRQGANTEAFF
TGTGCCAGCAGCTTCCCTCGACAGGGGGCGAACACTGAAGCTTTCTTT
>TRBJ2-5|TRBD2|TRBV27|-
CASSRSGVQETQYF
TGTGCCAGCAGTCGAAGCGGGGTTCAAGAGACCCAGTACTTC
>TRBJ1-1|-|TRBV12-5|-
CASGRTANTEAFF
TGTGCTAGTGGTAGGACGGCGAACACTGAAGCTTTCTTT
>TRBJ2-1|-|TRBV7-6|-
CASSFESNEQFF
TGTGCCAGCAGCTTTGAATCCAATGAGCAGTTCTTC
>TRBJ1-2|-|TRBV7-9|-
CASSRPTGDTNYGYTF
TGTGCCAGCAGCCGCCCTACGGGGGACACGAACTATGGCTACACCTTC
>TRBJ2-1|TRBD1|TRBV19|-
CASSISGQGYNEQFF
TGTGCCAGTAGTATATCGGGACAGGGTTACAATGAGCAGTTCTTC
>TRBJ2-6|-|TRBV27|-
CASRGSGANVLTF
TGTGCCAGCAGGGGCTCTGGGGCCAACGTCCTGACTTTC
>TRBJ1-3|TRBD1|TRBV15|-
CATSSRQGIRRNTIYF
TGTGCCACCAGCAGCAGACAGGGGATAAGGAGAAACACCATATATTTT
>TRBJ1-4|TRBD1|TRBV2|-
CASSEGQGRPNEKLFF
TGTGCCAGCAGTGAAGGACAGGGGCGGCCTAATGAAAAACTGTTTTTT
>TRBJ2-3|TRBD2|TRBV7-9|-
CASSLPGLAGGTDTQYF
TGTGCCAGCAGCTTACCCGGACTAGCGGGAGGGACTGATACGCAGTATTTT
>TRBJ2-7|-|TRBV10-1|few
CASSIGDYEQYF
TGCGCCAGCAGTATCGGGGATTACGAGCAGTACTTC
>TRBJ2-3|-|TRBV7-9|-
CASSPSWGAGDFTDTQYF
TGTGCCAGCAGCCCAAGTTGGGGGGCGGGAGACTTCACAGATACGCAGTATTTT
>TRBJ2-3|TRBD2|TRBV7-9|once
CASSPQLASSTDTQYF
TGTGCCAGCAGCCCACAACTAGCGAGTAGCACAGATACGCAGTATTTT
>TRBJ2-3|-|TRBV23-1|-
CASSWRAGDTDTQYF
TGCGCCAGCAGTTGGAGGGCAGGGGACACAGATACGCAGTATTTT
>TRBJ1-1|TRBD1|TRBV6-6|once
CASSYRTGTGSPEAFF
TGTGCCAGCAGTTACCGTACCGGGACAGGGAGCCCCGAAGCTTTCTTT
>TRBJ2-7|TRBD1|TRBV7-9|once
CASSLADGTGPYEQYF
TGTGCCAGCAGCTTAGCTGACGGGACAGGACCCTACGAGCAGTACTTC
>TRBJ2-3|-|TRBV4-1|once
CASSQAPGFRTDTQYF
TGCGCCAGCAGCCAGGCCCCAGGTTTTCGCACAGATACGCAGTATTTT
>TRBJ2-5|TRBD1|TRBV15|-
CATSRMDRLGETQYF
TGTGCCACCAGCAGGATGGACAGGCTAGGGGAGACCCAGTACTTC
>TRBJ2-7|-|TRBV6-5|-
CASIQAYEQYF
TGTGCCAGCATCCAGGCCTACGAGCAGTACTTC
>TRBJ2-3|-|TRBV7-9|once
CASSLAREEMFTDTQYF
TGTGCCAGCAGCTTAGCTCGTGAGGAGATGTTCACAGATACGCAGTATTTT
>TRBJ2-1|-|TRBV6-5|many
CASRPGASSYNEQFF
TGTGCCAGCAGACCAGGGGCGAGCTCCTACAATGAGCAGTTCTTC
>TRBJ2-1|-|TRBV27|-
CASSSLDTGTFNEQFF
TGTGCCAGCAGTTCCCTCGATACGGGGACGTTTAATGAGCAGTTCTTC